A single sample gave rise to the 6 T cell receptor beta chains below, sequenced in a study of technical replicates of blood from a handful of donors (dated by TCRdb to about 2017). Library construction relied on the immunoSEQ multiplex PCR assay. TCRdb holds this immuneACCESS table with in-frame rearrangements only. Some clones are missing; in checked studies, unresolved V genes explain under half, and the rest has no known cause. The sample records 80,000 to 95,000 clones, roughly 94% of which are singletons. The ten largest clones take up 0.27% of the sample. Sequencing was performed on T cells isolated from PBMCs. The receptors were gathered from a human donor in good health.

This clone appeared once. The CDR3 loop reads CASSYSSSGAYEQYF. CDR3 sequence (DNA): TGTGCCAGCAGTTACTCGTCTAGCGGGGCCTACGAGCAGTACTTC. The genes are TRBV6-5 and TRBJ2-7; 9 bases fit TRBD2. CDR3 length: 15 residues. The V gene's germline CDR1 is MNHEY and CDR2 SVGAGI. J lost 2 bases, V lost 0 bases, and 2 bases had no gene match.

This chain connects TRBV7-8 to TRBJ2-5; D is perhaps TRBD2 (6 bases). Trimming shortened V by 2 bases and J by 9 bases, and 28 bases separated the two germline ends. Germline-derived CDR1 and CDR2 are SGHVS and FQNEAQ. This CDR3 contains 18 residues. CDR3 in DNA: TGTGCCAGCAGCTTAAGAGGCGGCGGGGAAACCTTCGGGCGGTCCCAGTACTTC. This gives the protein CASSLRGGGETFGRSQYF.

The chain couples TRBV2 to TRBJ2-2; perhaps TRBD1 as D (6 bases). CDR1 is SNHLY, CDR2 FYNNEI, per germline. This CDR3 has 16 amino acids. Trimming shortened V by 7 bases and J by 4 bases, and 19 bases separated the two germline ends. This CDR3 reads CASKQVGQSLTGELFF. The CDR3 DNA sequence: TGTGCCAGCAAGCAAGTTGGACAGAGCCTCACCGGGGAGCTGTTTTTT.

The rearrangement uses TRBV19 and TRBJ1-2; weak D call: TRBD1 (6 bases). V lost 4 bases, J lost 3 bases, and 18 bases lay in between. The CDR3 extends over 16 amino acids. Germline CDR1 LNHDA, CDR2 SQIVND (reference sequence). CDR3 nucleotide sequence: TGTGCCAGTAGTAAAGCGGGGGCGTCTTGGTACTATGGCTACACCTTC. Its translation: CASSKAGASWYYGYTF.

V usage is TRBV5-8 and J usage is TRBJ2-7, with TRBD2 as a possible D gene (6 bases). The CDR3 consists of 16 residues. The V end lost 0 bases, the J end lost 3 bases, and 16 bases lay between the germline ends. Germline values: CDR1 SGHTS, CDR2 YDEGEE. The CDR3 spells CASSLVWGEGNYEQYF. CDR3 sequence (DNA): TGTGCCAGCAGCTTGGTATGGGGGGAAGGAAACTACGAGCAGTACTTC.

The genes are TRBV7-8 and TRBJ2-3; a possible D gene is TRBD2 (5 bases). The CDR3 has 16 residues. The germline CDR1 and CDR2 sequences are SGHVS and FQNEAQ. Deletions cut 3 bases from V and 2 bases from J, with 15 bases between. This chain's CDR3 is CASSFMPRGSTDTQYF. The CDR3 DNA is TGTGCCAGCAGCTTTATGCCCCGAGGGTCCACAGATACGCAGTATTTT.